This TCR beta chain was identified in a study of OX40 agonist ivuxolimab in advanced cancers. Findings of the study overall: At 0.1 to 3.0 mg/kg and by week 6, CD4+ and CD8+ T cells in the blood had expanded clonally.

A note on this clone: What it binds is not known.

Per the germline V gene, CDR1 is SEHNR and CDR2 is FQNEAQ (reference sequence). V lost 1 base, J lost 5 bases, and 14 bases lay in between. The CDR3 spans 15 residues. Data came from immunoSEQ multiplex PCR; TCRdb stores just in-frame clones and leaves some out. The sample includes roughly 28,000 clones, around three quarters of them seen just once. This clonotype originated in an adult with an advanced solid tumor such as melanoma, head and neck, liver or kidney cancer. This chain links TRBV7-9 with TRBJ2-5; D is perhaps TRBD2 (6 bases). This specimen was CD4+ or CD8+ T cells sorted from blood, taken in a trial of the OX40 agonist ivuxolimab. The CDR3 reads CASSLGWGVEETQYF. For the CDR3, the DNA is TGTGCCAGCAGCTTAGGCTGGGGGGTTGAGGAGACCCAGTACTTC.